This T cell receptor (beta chain) came from a study of cytomegalovirus exposure and HLA in healthy donors. Background on the study: Of the donors genotyped, 300 to 500 in all, 81% fell in the Caucasian-associated ancestry cluster.

On this clone: What it binds is not known.

At collection, donors were nominally healthy, but unrecorded immune exposures were probable. This CDR3 has 15 residues. Germline loops: CDR1 LNHDA, CDR2 SQIVND (reference sequence). V lost 2 bases and J lost 6; bases outside the gene matches: 5. Whole-study results and caveats: Across HLA loci, a later analysis found differing TCR association rates, with DRB1 most and HLA-C fewest.

The primer mix had 60 Vbeta and 13 Jbeta primers. Original methodology: As a later analysis found, there were tens of millions of unique TCR beta chains, of which roughly 11 million were shared. The protocol was immunoSEQ multiplex PCR, while the TCRdb copy is restricted to in-frame clones and leaves out a portion. From that table come the V and J calls and clone size; the DNA was used to work out D and trimming. Among approximately 260,000 clones listed, over 90% were seen once. The sequence came from a girl aged 2-10 years in good health and CMV-seronegative. Material: PBMCs. The chain combines TRBV19 with TRBJ2-1; 9 bases are shared with TRBD2. The CDR3 region is CASSIQPGLANEQFF. Here the CDR3 DNA reads TGTGCCAGTAGTATACAACCGGGACTAGCCAATGAGCAGTTCTTC.